Shown below are 5 T cell receptor beta chains from a single sample sequenced in a study of T cell clones after liver transplantation. Profiling relied on immunoSEQ multiplex PCR, and the TCRdb table lists in-frame clones only, not all of them. This sample carries some 70,000 clones, 80% of them seen once, and the ten largest clones take 0.45% to 0.65%. The specimen comprised CD4+ T cells from blood, sampled before liver transplant. The receptors originated from a human donor who received a liver transplant.

The gene calls are TRBV6-1 and TRBJ1-4; D is unclear. V was clipped by 7 bases and J by 0 bases, with 9 bases between them. The germline CDR1 and CDR2 sequences are MNHNS and SASEGT. The CDR3 is made up of 14 amino acids. CDR3 sequence (DNA): TGTGCCAGCAAACCAGTAGCAACTAATGAAAAACTGTTTTTT. It yields the protein CASKPVATNEKLFF.

V is TRBV2 and J is TRBJ2-7, with 7 bases identical to TRBD1. J gave up 2 bases and V 6 bases, and 10 bases lay outside the gene matches. This CDR3 is built from 15 residues. CDR1 is SNHLY, CDR2 FYNNEI, per germline. This CDR3 reads CASSERTGNTYEQYF. CDR3 coding DNA: TGTGCCAGCAGCGAAAGGACAGGAAATACCTACGAGCAGTACTTC.

The rearrangement links TRBV20-1 to TRBJ1-5, with D tentatively TRBD1 (5 bases). Germline V lookup: CDR1 DFQATT, CDR2 SNEGSKA (reference sequence). V shed 6 bases and J shed 7 bases, with 7 bases lying between them. The CDR3 extends over 10 amino acids. The DNA for the CDR3 is TGCAGTGCAGGGGTCCAGCCCCAGCATTTT. Residues: CSAGVQPQHF.

The gene calls are TRBV30 and TRBJ2-7; a possible D gene is TRBD1 (6 bases). The CDR3 runs to 15 residues. Per germline, CDR1 GTSNPN and CDR2 SVGIG (reference sequence). With 7 bases removed from V and 5 bases from J, the gap between germline ends came to 24 bases. CDR3 nucleotide sequence: TGTGCCTCCATCCCTCGTGGGGGCTTAAACGACGAGCAGTACTTC. Translating gives CASIPRGGLNDEQYF.

This clone has only one observation. V gene TRBV27 combines with J gene TRBJ2-7; D is perhaps TRBD1 or TRBD2 (5 bases each). Trimming cost V 4 bases and J 2 bases, with 9 bases left between them. The CDR3 has 13 amino acids. Germline-derived CDR1 and CDR2 are MNHEY and SMNVEV (reference sequence). CDR3 region: CASSWDRTYEQYF. Here the CDR3 DNA reads TGTGCCAGCAGTTGGGACCGAACCTACGAGCAGTACTTC.